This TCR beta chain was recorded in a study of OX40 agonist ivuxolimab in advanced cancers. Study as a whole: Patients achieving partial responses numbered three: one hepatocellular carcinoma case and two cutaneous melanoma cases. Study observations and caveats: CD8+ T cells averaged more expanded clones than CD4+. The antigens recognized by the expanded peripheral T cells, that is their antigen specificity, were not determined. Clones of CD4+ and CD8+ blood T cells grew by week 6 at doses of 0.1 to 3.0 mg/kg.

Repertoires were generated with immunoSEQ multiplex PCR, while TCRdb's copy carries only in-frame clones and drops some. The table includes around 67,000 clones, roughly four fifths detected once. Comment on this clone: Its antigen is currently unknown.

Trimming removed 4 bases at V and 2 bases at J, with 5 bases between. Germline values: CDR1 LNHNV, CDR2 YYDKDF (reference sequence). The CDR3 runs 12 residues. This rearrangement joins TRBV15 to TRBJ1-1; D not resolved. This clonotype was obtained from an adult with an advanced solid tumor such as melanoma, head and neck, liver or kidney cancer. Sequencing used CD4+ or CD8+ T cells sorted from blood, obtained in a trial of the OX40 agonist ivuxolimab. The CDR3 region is CATSTINTEAFF. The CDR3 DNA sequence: TGTGCCACCAGCACCATTAACACTGAAGCTTTCTTT.